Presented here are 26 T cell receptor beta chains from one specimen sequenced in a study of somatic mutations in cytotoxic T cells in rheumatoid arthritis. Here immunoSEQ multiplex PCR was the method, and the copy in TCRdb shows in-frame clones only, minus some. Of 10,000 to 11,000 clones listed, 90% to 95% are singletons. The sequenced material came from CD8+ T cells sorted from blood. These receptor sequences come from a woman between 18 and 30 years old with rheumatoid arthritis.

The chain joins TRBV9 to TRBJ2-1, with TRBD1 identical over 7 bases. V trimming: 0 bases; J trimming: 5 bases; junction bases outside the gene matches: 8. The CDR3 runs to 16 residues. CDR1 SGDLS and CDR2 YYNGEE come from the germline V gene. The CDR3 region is CASSVGGGDSNNEQFF. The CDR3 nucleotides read TGTGCCAGCAGCGTAGGGGGTGGGGACAGTAACAATGAGCAGTTCTTC.

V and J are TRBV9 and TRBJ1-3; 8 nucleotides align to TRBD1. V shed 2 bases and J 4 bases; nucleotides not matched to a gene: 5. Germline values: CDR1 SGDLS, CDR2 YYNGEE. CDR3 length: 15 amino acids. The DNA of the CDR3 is TGTGCCAGCAGCGTTCAGGGGGCGCCCGGAAACACCATATATTTT. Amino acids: CASSVQGAPGNTIYF.

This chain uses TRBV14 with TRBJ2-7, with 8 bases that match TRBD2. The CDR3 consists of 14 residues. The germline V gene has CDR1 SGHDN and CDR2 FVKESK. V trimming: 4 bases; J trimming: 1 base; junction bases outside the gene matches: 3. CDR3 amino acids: CASSRREDSYEQYF. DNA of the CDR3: TGTGCCAGCAGCCGGCGGGAGGATTCCTACGAGCAGTACTTC.

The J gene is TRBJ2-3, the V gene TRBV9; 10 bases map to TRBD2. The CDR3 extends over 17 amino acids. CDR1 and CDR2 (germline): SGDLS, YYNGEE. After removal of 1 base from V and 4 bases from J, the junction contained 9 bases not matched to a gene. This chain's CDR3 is CASSVNSGRLSADTQYF. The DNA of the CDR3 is TGTGCCAGCAGCGTAAATAGCGGGAGGCTCTCAGCAGATACGCAGTATTTT.

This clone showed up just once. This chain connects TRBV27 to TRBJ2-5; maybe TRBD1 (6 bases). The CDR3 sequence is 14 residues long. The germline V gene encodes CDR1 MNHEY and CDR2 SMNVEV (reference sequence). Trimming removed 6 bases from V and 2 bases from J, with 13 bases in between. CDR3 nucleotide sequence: TGTGCCAGCAGCAACTGGGACAAACAAGAGACCCAGTACTTC. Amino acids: CASSNWDKQETQYF.

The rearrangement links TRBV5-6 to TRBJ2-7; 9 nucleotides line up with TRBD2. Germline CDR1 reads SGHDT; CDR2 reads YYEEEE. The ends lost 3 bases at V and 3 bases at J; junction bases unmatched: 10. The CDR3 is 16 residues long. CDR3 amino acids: CASSSWRGSGGYEQYF. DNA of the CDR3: TGTGCCAGCAGCTCCTGGCGGGGTAGCGGGGGCTACGAGCAGTACTTC.

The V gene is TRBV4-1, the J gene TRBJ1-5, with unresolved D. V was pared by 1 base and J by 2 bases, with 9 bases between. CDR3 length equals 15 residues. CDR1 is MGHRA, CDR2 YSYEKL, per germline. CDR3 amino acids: CASSQVAAGNQPQHF. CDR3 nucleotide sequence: TGCGCCAGCAGCCAAGTTGCGGCAGGCAATCAGCCCCAGCATTTT.

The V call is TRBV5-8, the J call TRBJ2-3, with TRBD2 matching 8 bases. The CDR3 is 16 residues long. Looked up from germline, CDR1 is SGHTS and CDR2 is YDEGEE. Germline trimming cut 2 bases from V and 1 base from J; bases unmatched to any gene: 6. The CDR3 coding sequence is TGTGCCAGCAGCTTCCCTTGGCGGGAGGGCACAGATACGCAGTATTTT. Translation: CASSFPWREGTDTQYF.

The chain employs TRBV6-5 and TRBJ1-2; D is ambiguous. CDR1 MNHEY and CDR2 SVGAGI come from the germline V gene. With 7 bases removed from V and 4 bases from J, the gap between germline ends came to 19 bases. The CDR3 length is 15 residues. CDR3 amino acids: CASKEAPPSGYGYTF. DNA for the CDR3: TGTGCCAGCAAGGAGGCGCCTCCATCGGGCTATGGCTACACCTTC.

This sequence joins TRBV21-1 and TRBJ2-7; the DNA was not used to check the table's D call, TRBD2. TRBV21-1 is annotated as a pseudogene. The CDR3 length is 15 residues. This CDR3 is CASSREESPPYEQYF. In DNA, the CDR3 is TGTGCCAGCAGCCGAGAAGAGTCTCCCCCCTACGAGCAGTACTTC.

CDR3 residues: CASSQVGDEQYF. CDR3 coding DNA: TGCGCCAGCAGCCAAGTCGGGGACGAGCAGTACTTC. V and J are TRBV4-1 and TRBJ2-7; tentatively, D is TRBD2 (5 bases). Germline CDR1 MGHRA, CDR2 YSYEKL. V dropped 1 base and J dropped 5 bases, with 6 bases sitting between them. The CDR3 is 12 amino acids.

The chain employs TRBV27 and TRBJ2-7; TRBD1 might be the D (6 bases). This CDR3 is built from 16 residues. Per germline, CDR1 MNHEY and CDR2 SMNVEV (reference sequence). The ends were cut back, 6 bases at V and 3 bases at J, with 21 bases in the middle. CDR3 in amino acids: CASSLSQGTRDYEQYF. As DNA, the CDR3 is TGTGCCAGCAGCCTATCACAGGGAACAAGAGACTACGAGCAGTACTTC.

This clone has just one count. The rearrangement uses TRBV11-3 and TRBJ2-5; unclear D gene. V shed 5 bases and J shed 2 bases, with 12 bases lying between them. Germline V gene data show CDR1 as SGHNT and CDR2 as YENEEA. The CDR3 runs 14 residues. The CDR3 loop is CASSPENGQETQYF. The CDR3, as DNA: TGTGCCAGCAGCCCGGAAAACGGGCAAGAGACCCAGTACTTC.

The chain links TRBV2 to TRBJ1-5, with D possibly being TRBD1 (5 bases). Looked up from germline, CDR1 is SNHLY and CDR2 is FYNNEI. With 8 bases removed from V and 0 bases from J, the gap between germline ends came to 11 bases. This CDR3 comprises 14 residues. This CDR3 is CASRQPYSNQPQHF. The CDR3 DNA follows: TGTGCCAGCCGACAGCCTTATAGCAATCAGCCCCAGCATTTT. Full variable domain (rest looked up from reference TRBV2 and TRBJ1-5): EPEVTQTPSHQVTQMGQEVILRCVPISNHLYFYWYRQILGQKVEFLVSFYNNEISEKSEIFDDQFSVERPDGSNFTLKIRSTKLEDSAMYFCASRQPYSNQPQHFGDGTRLSIL.

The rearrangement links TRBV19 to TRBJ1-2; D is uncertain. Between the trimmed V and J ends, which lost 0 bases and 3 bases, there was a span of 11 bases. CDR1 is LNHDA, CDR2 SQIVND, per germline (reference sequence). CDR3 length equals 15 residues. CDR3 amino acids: CASSIDDGAYYGYTF. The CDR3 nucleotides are TGTGCCAGTAGTATAGACGACGGAGCCTACTATGGCTACACCTTC. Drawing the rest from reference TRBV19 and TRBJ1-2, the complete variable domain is DGGITQSPKYLFRKEGQNVTLSCEQNLNHDAMYWYRQDPGQGLRLIYYSQIVNDFQKGDIAEGYSVSREKKESFPLTVTSAQKNPTAFYLCASSIDDGAYYGYTFGSGTRLTVV.

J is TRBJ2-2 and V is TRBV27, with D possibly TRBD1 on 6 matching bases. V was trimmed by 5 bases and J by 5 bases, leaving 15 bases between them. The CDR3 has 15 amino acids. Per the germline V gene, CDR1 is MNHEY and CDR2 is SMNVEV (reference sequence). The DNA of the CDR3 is TGTGCCAGCAGTCCCTTTACAGGGCCGACCGGGGAGCTGTTTTTT. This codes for CASSPFTGPTGELFF.

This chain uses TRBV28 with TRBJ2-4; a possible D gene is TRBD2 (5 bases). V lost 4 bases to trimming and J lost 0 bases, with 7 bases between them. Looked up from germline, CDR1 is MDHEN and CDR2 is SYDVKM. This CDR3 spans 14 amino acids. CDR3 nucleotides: TGTGCCAGCAGTTCGGGATTAGCCAAAAACATTCAGTACTTC. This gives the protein CASSSGLAKNIQYF.

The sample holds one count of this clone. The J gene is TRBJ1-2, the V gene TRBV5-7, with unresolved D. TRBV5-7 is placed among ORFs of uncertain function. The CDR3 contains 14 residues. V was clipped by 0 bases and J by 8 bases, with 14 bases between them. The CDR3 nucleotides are TGTGCCAGCAGCTTGGTGAGTAGCACTTCCGGCTACACCTTC. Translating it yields CASSLVSSTSGYTF.

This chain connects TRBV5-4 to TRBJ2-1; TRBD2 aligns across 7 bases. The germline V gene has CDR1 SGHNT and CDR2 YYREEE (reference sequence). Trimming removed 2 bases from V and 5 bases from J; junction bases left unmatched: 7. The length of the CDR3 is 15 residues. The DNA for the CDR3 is TGTGCCAGCAGCTTATGGGCTAGCGGAAACAATGAGCAGTTCTTC. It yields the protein CASSLWASGNNEQFF.

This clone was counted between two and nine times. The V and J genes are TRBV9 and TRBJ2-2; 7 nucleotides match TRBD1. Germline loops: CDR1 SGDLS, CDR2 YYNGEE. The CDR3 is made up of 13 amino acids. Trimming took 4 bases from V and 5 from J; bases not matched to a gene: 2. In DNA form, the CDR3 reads TGTGCCAGCAGCCCACAGGGGACCGGGGAGCTGTTTTTT. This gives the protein CASSPQGTGELFF.

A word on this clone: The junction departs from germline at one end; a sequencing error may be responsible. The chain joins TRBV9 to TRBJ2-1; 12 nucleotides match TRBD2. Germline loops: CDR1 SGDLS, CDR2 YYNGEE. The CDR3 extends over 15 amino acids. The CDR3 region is CASSGGLAGKNVQFF. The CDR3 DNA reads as TGTGCCAGCAGCGGAGGACTAGCGGGGAAAAATGTGCAGTTCTTC.

The CDR3 reads CASSEVHQNTDTQYF. DNA of the CDR3: TGCGCCAGCAGTGAGGTCCACCAGAACACAGATACGCAGTATTTT. The chain links TRBV10-1 to TRBJ2-3; D not certain. Trimming removed 2 bases from V and 2 bases from J, with 11 bases in between. This CDR3 spans 15 amino acids. Germline assignment: CDR1 WNHNN and CDR2 SYGVQD (reference sequence).

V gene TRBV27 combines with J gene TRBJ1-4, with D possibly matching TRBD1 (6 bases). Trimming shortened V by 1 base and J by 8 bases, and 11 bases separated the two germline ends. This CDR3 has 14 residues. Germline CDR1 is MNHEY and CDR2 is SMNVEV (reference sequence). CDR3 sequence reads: CASSLLGGGEKLFF. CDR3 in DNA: TGTGCCAGCAGTTTATTAGGGGGGGGAGAAAAACTGTTTTTT.

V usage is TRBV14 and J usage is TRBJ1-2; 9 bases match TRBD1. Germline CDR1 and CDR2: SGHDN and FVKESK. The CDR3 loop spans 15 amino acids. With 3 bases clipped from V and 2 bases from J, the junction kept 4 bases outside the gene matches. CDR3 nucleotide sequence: TGTGCCAGCAGCCACAGGACAGGGGCCAACTATGGCTACACCTTC. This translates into CASSHRTGANYGYTF. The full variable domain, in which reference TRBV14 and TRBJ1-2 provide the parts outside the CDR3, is EAGVTQFPSHSVIEKGQTVTLRCDPISGHDNLYWYRRVMGKEIKFLLHFVKESKQDESGMPNNRFLAERTGGTYSTLKVQPAELEDSGVYFCASSHRTGANYGYTFGSGTRLTVV.

CDR3 in DNA: TGTGCCAGCAGTGGCGGACTTAACTACGAGCAGTACTTC. Residues: CASSGGLNYEQYF. The V gene is TRBV28, the J gene TRBJ2-7; D may be TRBD2 (5 bases). The CDR3 has 13 residues. Trimming pared 5 bases from V and 3 bases from J, leaving 11 bases between. In germline, CDR1 is MDHEN, CDR2 SYDVKM. The full variable domain, rest sourced from reference TRBV28 and TRBJ2-7, is DVKVTQSSRYLVKRTGEKVFLECVQDMDHENMFWYRQDPGLGLRLIYFSYDVKMKEKGDIPEGYSVSREKKERFSLILESASTNQTSMYLCASSGGLNYEQYFGPGTRLTVT.

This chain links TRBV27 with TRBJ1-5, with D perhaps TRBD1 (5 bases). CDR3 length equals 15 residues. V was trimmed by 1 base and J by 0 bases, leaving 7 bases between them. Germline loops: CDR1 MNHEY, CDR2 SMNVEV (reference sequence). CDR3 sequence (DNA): TGTGCCAGCAGTTTATGGGGGGATAGCAATCAGCCCCAGCATTTT. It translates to CASSLWGDSNQPQHF.